The entry that follows covers one TCR beta chain sequence. This CDR3 has 12 amino acids. The germline V gene has CDR1 MNHEY and CDR2 SVGAGI. Trimming cost V 7 bases and J 14 bases; bases outside gene matches: 8. The data belong to a study of blood T cell repertoires in COVID-19. Whole-study context: Material from acute and convalescent COVID-19 was sourced from the United States, Italy and Spain. T cells, B-cell-depleted T cells, or PBMCs supplied cDNA or gDNA.

In the original processing: Counts of nucleated cells, estimated from reference gene primer amplification, were obtained. Some clones are missing from TCRdb's copy, which holds only in-frame ones; the method was immunoSEQ multiplex PCR. That table gives V, J and clone size, and the DNA gave D and trimming. Of under 250,000 clones in the sample, around 82% were seen once. This chain links TRBV6-5 with TRBJ1-1, with 12 bases fitting TRBD1. This receptor was identified in a man aged 35-49 years with active or convalescent COVID-19. The source material was peripheral blood. This CDR3 is CASNLRDRGLFF. CDR3 in DNA: TGTGCCAGCAACTTGAGGGACAGGGGGCTCTTCTTT.